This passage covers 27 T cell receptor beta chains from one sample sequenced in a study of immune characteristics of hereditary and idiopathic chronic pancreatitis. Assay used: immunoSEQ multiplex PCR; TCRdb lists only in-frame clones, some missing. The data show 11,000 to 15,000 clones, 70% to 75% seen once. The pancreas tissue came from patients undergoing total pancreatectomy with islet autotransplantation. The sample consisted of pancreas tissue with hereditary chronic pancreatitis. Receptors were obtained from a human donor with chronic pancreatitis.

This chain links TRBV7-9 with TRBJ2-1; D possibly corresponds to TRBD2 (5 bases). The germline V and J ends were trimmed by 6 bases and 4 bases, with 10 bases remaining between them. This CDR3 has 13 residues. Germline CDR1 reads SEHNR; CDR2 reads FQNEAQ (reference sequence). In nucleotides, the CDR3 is TGTGCCAGCAGGGACGGGGTTTACAATGAGCAGTTCTTC. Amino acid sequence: CASRDGVYNEQFF.

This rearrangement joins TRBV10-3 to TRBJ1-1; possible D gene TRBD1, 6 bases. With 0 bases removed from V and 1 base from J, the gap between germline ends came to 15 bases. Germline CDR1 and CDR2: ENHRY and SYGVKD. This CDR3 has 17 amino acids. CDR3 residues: CAISESGHHAGNTEAFF. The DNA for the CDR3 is TGTGCCATCAGTGAGTCGGGACACCACGCCGGGAACACTGAAGCTTTCTTT.

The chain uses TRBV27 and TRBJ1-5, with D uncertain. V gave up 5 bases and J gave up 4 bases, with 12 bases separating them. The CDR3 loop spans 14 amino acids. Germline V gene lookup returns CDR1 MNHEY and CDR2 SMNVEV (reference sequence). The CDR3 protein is CASSTPDGNQPQHF. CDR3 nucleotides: TGTGCCAGCAGTACCCCGGACGGGAATCAGCCCCAGCATTTT.

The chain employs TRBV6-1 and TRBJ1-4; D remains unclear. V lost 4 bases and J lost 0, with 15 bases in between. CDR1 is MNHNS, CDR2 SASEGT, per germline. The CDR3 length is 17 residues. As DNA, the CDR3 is TGTGCCAGCAGTGGCGCCGGAACACTTGCAACTAATGAAAAACTGTTTTTT. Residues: CASSGAGTLATNEKLFF.

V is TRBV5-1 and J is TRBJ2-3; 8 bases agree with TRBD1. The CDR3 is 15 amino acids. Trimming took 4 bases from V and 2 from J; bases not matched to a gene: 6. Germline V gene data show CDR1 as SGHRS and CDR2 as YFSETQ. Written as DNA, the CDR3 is TGCGCCAGCAGCCTGGGGACAGGAAACACAGATACGCAGTATTTT. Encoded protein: CASSLGTGNTDTQYF.

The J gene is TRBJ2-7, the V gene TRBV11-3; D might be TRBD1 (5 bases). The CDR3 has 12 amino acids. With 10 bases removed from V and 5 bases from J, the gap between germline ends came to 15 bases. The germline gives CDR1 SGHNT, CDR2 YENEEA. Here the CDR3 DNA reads TGTGCCATCGACAGTTTCCGCCACGAGCAGTACTTC. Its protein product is CAIDSFRHEQYF. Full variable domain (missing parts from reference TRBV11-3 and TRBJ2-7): EAGVVQSPRYKIIEKKQPVAFWCNPISGHNTLYWYLQNLGQGPELLIRYENEEAVDDSQLPKDRFSAERLKGVDSTLKIQPAELGDSAVYLCAIDSFRHEQYFGPGTRLTVT.

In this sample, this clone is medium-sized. CDR3: CASSLAQGIVHSPLHF. The CDR3 coding sequence is TGTGCCAGCAGCTTAGCACAGGGGATCGTGCATTCACCCCTCCACTTT. The rearrangement links TRBV7-9 to TRBJ1-6; 7 bases match TRBD1. Germline V gene sequence: CDR1 SEHNR, CDR2 FQNEAQ (reference sequence). The CDR3 is made up of 16 amino acids. V was pared by 0 bases and J by 8 bases, with 7 bases of the junction left unmatched.

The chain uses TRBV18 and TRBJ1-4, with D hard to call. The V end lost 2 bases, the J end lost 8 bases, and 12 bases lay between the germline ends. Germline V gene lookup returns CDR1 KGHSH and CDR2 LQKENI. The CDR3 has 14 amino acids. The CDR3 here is CASSPGPQSEKLFF. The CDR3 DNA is TGTGCCAGCTCACCAGGGCCCCAATCAGAAAAACTGTTTTTT.

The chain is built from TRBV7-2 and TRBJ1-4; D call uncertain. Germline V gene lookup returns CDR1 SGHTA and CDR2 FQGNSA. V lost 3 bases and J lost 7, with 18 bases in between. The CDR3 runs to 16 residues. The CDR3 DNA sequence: TGTGCCAGCAGCTTGAATGACGGGGTCAGGAGTGAAAAACTGTTTTTT. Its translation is CASSLNDGVRSEKLFF.

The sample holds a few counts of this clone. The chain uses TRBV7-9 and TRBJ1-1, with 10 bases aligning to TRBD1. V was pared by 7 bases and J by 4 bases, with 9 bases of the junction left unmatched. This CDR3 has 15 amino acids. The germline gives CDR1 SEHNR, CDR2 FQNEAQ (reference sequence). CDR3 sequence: CASNPGQGLGTEAFF. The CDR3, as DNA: TGTGCCAGCAATCCGGGACAGGGGTTGGGCACTGAAGCTTTCTTT.

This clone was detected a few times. CDR3: CASSLNFGPYNEQFF. Here the CDR3 DNA reads TGTGCCAGCAGCTTAAATTTCGGACCTTACAATGAGCAGTTCTTC. This sequence joins TRBV7-3 and TRBJ2-1; D unclear. Trimming cost V 1 base and J 4 bases, with 11 bases left between them. Germline V gene data show CDR1 as SGHTA and CDR2 as FQGTGA. CDR3 length equals 15 residues. Drawing the rest from reference TRBV7-3 and TRBJ2-1, the complete variable domain is GAGVSQTPSNKVTEKGKYVELRCDPISGHTALYWYRQSLGQGPEFLIYFQGTGAADDSGLPNDRFFAVRPEGSVSTLKIQRTERGDSAVYLCASSLNFGPYNEQFFGPGTRLTVL.

CDR3 nucleotides: TGTGCCAGCAGCTCCAGTTGGACCGGGGAGCTGTTTTTT. This translates into CASSSSWTGELFF. The chain is built from TRBV27 and TRBJ2-2; D ambiguous. CDR3 size: 13 residues. V was shortened by 6 bases and J by 5 bases, with 10 bases between the two germline ends. CDR1 MNHEY and CDR2 SMNVEV come from the germline V gene (reference sequence).

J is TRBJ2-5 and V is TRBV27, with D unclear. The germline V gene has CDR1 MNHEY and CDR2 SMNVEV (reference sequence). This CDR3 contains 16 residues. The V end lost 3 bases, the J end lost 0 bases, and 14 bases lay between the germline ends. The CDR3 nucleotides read TGTGCCAGCAGTTTTCGGTGGATGGGGAACCAAGAGACCCAGTACTTC. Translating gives CASSFRWMGNQETQYF.

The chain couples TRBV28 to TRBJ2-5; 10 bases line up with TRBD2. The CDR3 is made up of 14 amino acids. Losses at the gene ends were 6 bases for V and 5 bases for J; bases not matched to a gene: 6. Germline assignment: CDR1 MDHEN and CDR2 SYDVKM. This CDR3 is CASSPSGLAETQYF. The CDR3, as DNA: TGTGCCAGCAGCCCCTCGGGACTAGCGGAGACCCAGTACTTC.

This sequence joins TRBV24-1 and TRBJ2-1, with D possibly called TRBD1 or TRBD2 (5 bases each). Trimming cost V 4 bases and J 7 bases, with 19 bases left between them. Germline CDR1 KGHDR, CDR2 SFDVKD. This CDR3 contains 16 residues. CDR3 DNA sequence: TGTGCCACCAGTGACAGACAGACGGGATTCGGGAATGAGCAGTTCTTC. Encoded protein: CATSDRQTGFGNEQFF.

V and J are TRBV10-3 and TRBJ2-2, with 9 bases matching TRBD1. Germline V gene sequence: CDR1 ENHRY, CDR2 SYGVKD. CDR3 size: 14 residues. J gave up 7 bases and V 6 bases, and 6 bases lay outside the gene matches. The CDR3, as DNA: TGTGCCATCAGCGCGGGACAGGGTGGCGGGGAGCTGTTTTTT. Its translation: CAISAGQGGGELFF.

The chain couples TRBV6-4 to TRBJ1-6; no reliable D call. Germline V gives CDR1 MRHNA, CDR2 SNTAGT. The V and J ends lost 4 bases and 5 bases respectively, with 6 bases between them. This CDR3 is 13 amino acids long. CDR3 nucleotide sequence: TGTGCCAGCAGTGTGGGGAATAATTCACCCCTCCACTTT. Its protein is CASSVGNNSPLHF.

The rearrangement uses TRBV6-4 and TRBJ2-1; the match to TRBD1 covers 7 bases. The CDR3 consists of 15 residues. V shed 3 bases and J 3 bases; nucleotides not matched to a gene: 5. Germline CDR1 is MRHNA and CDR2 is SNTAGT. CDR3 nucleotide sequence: TGTGCCAGCAGTGAAGGGGGCTCGGGCTACAATGAGCAGTTCTTC. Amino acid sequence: CASSEGGSGYNEQFF.

CDR3 nucleotide sequence: TGTGCCAGCAGTTACCTACTAGCGGGGCAAGAGACCCAGTACTTC. Translating gives CASSYLLAGQETQYF. The chain links TRBV6-5 to TRBJ2-5, with 10 bases lining up with TRBD2. The CDR3 has 15 amino acids. From germline, CDR1 is MNHEY and CDR2 SVGAGI. Trimming removed 2 bases from V and 2 bases from J; junction bases left unmatched: 2.

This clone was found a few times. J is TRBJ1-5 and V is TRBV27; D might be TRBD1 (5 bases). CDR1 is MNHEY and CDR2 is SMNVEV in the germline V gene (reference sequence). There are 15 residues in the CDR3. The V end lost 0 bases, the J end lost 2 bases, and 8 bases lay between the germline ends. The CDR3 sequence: CASSLSSRGNQPQHF. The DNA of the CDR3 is TGTGCCAGCAGTTTATCGTCCAGGGGCAATCAGCCCCAGCATTTT.

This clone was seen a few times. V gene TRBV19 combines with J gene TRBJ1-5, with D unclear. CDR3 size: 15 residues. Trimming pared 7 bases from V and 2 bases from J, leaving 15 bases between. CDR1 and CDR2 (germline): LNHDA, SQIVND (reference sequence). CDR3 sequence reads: CASTPAGFGNQPQHF. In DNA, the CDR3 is TGTGCCAGTACCCCGGCGGGTTTCGGCAATCAGCCCCAGCATTTT.

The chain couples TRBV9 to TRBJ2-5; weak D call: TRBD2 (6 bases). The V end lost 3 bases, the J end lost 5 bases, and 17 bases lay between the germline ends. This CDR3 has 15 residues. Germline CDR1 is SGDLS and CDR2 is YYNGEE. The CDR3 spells CASSAAAGLGETQYF. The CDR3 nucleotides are TGTGCCAGCAGCGCAGCGGCGGGACTGGGGGAGACCCAGTACTTC.

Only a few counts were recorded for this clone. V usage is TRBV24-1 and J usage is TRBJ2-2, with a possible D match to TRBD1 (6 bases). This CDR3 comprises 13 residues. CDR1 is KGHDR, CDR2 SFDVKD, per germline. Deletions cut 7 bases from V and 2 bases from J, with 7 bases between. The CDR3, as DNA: TGTGCCACCAGGGACAGTAACACCGGGGAGCTGTTTTTT. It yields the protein CATRDSNTGELFF.

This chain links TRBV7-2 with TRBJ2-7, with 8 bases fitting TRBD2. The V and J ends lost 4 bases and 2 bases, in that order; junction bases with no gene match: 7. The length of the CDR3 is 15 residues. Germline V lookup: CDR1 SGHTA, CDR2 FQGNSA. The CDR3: CASSSRTSGPYEQYF. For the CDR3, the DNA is TGTGCCAGCAGCTCACGTACTAGCGGTCCCTACGAGCAGTACTTC. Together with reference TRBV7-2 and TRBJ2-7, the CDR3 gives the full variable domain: GAGVSQSPSNKVTEKGKDVELRCDPISGHTALYWYRQSLGQGLEFLIYFQGNSAPDKSGLPSDRFSAERTGGSVSTLTIQRTQQEDSAVYLCASSSRTSGPYEQYFGPGTRLTVT.

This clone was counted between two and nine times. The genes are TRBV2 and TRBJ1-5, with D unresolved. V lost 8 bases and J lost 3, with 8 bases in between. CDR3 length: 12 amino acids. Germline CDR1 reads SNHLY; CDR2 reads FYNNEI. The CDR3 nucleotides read TGTGCCAGCCACTTGGACAATCAGCCCCAGCATTTT. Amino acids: CASHLDNQPQHF.

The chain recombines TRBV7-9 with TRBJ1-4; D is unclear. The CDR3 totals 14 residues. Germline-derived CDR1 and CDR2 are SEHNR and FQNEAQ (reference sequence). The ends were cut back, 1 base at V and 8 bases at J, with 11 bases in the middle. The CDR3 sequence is CASSLGLPGEKLFF. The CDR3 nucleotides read TGTGCCAGCAGCTTAGGCCTCCCGGGGGAAAAACTGTTTTTT.

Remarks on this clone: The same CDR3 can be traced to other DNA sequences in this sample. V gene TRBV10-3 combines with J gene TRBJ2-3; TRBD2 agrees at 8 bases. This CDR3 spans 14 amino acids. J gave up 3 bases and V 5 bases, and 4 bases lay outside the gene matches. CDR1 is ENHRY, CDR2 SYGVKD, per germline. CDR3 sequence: CAISPGLVTDTQYF. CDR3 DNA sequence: TGTGCCATCAGTCCGGGACTAGTGACAGATACGCAGTATTTT.